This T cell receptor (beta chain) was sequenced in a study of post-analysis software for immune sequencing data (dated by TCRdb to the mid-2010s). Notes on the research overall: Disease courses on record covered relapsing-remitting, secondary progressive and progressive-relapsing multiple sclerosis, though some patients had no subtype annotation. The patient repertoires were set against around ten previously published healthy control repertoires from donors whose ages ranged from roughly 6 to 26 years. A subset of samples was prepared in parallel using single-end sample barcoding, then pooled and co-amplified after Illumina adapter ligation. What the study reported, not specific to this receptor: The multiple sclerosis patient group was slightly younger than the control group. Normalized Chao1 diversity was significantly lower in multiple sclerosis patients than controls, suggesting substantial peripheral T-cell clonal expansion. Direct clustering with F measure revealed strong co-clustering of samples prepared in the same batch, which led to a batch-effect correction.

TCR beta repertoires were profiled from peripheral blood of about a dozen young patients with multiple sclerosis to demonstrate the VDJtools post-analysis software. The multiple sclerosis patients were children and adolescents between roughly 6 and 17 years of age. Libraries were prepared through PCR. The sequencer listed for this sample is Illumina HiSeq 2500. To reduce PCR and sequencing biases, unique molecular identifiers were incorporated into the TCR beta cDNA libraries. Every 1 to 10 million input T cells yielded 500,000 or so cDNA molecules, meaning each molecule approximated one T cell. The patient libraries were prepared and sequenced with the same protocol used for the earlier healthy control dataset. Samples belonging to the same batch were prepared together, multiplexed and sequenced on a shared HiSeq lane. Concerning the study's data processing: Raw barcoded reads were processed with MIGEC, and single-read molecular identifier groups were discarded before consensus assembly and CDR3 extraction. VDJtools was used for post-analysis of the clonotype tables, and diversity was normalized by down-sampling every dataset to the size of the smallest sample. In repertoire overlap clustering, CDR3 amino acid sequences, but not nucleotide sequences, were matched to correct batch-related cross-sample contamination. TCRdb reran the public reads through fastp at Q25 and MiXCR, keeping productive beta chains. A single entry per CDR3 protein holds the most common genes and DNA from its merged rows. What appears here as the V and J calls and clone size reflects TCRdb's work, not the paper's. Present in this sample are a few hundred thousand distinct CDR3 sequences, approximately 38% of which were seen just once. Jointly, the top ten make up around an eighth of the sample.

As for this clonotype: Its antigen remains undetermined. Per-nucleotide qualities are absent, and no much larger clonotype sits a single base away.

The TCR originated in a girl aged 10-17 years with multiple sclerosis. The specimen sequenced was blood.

CDR3 protein: CATSRDGRGPEGYTF. The bases are TGTGCCACCAGCAGAGACGGCAGGGGCCCCGAGGGCTACACCTTC. The chain was built from TRBV15 and TRBJ1-2; D gene: possibly TRBD1, on 6 matching bases. Cut back by 0 bases and 8 bases, the V and J ends lie 16 bases apart. As encoded in the germline V gene (reference sequence), CDR1 is LNHNV while CDR2 is YYDKDF. From its cysteine to its phenylalanine, the CDR3 spans 15 amino acids. This entry keeps only the CDR3 DNA: 45 bases, framed from base 1.